Each of the 5 T cell receptor beta chains below was sequenced from the same sample in a study of blood T cell repertoires in COVID-19. TCRdb's copy holds only in-frame clones and misses some; the assay was immunoSEQ multiplex PCR. The table includes roughly 170,000 clones, roughly nine tenths detected once. The sequencing sample was made of peripheral blood. Receptors originate from a man aged 65 to 79 with active or convalescent COVID-19.

V gene TRBV6-5 combines with J gene TRBJ2-1, with 13 bases identical to TRBD2. V dropped 6 bases and J dropped 3; count of bases not matched to a gene: 2. Looked up from germline, CDR1 is MNHEY and CDR2 is SVGAGI. This CDR3 spans 15 amino acids. The CDR3 DNA sequence: TGTGCCAGCAGGGGACTAGCGGGGTTCTACAATGAGCAGTTCTTC. Protein sequence: CASRGLAGFYNEQFF.

V is TRBV7-2 and J is TRBJ2-5, with D perhaps TRBD2 (5 bases). CDR1 and CDR2 (germline): SGHTA, FQGNSA. Trimming stripped 8 bases from V and 2 bases from J, with 15 bases between. CDR3 length: 14 residues. The CDR3 spells CASVRGKLQETQYF. CDR3 sequence (DNA): TGTGCCAGCGTACGGGGAAAGTTACAAGAGACCCAGTACTTC.

The chain combines TRBV5-1 with TRBJ1-2; D call uncertain. Germline loops: CDR1 SGHRS, CDR2 YFSETQ. The germline V and J ends were trimmed by 1 base and 9 bases, with 19 bases remaining between them. This CDR3 contains 15 residues. The CDR3 protein is CASSLRPSRNGRYTF. The CDR3 DNA follows: TGCGCCAGCAGCTTGAGGCCTAGCAGGAACGGCCGCTACACCTTC.

This clone was observed a single time. This sequence joins TRBV5-8 and TRBJ1-3, with D perhaps matching TRBD1 (6 bases). The CDR3 runs to 14 residues. V dropped 3 bases and J dropped 3 bases, with 10 bases sitting between them. The germline gives CDR1 SGHTS, CDR2 YDEGEE. The CDR3 DNA follows: TGTGCCAGCAGCTACCGGGACATTGGAAACACCATATATTTT. It encodes CASSYRDIGNTIYF. Using reference TRBV5-8 and TRBJ1-3 for the parts outside the CDR3, the full variable domain is EAGVTQSPTHLIKTRGQQATLRCSPISGHTSVYWYQQALGLGLQFLLWYDEGEERNRGNFPPRFSGRQFPNYSSELNVNALELEDSALYLCASSYRDIGNTIYFGEGSWLTVV.

The J gene is TRBJ2-1, the V gene TRBV7-8, with 9 bases that match TRBD2. V shed 2 bases and J 9 bases; nucleotides not matched to a gene: 11. The CDR3 has 16 amino acids. CDR1 is SGHVS, CDR2 FQNEAQ, per germline. This CDR3 reads CASSLNNGLAMGEQFF. In DNA form, the CDR3 reads TGTGCCAGCAGCTTAAACAACGGACTAGCGATGGGTGAGCAGTTCTTC.